This TCR beta chain stems from a study of blood T cell repertoires in COVID-19. At the level of the study: The study drew acute and convalescent COVID-19 samples from the United States, Italy and Spain.

The Seattle patients joined while their infection was active and were tracked longitudinally afterward. As processed by the authors: Reference gene primer amplification yielded estimated nucleated cell counts. Using immunoSEQ multiplex PCR, the repertoire was profiled, and TCRdb retains in-frame clones only, with some absent. V, J and clone size are taken as reported in that table, and D and trimming were inferred from the DNA itself. There are 35,000 to 40,000 clones in the sample; about 85% occur only once, and approximately 1.6% lies in the top ten. V shed 5 bases, J shed 2 bases, and the junction held 8 bases outside the gene matches. There are 16 residues in the CDR3. From germline, CDR1 is SGHTA and CDR2 FQGNSA.

This sequence originates from a man aged 55 to 70 with COVID-19, enrolled during active disease. The specimen sequenced was peripheral blood. The gene calls are TRBV7-2 and TRBJ2-5, with 10 bases that match TRBD1. CDR3 in amino acids: CASSPRTGGEQETQYF. The CDR3 region has the DNA TGTGCCAGCAGCCCCCGGACAGGGGGGGAACAAGAGACCCAGTACTTC.